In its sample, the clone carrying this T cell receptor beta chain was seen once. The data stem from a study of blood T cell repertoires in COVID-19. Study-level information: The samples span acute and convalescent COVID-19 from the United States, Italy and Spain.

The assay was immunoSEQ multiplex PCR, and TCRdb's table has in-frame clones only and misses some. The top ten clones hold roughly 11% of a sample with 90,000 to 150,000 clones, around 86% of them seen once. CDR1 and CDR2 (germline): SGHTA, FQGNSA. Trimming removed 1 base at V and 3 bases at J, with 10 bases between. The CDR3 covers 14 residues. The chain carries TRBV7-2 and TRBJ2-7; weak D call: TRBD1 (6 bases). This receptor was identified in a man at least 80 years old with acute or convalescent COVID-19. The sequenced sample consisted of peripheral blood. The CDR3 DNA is TGTGCCAGCAGCTTAGGGCACAGGGTCTACGAGCAGTACTTC. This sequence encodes CASSLGHRVYEQYF.